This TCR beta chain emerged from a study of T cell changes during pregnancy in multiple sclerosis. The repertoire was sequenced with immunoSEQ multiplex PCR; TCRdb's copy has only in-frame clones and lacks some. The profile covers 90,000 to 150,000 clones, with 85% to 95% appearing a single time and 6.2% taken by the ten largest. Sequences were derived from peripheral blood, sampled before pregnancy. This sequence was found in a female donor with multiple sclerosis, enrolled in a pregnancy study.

Here the CDR3 DNA reads TGTGCCAGCAGCCTCTACGGTTCGGGATACACTGAAGCTTTCTTT. Translation: CASSLYGSGYTEAFF. V is TRBV5-4 and J is TRBJ1-1; D gene uncertain. The CDR3 has 15 amino acids. Germline loops: CDR1 SGHNT, CDR2 YYREEE (reference sequence). The V end lost 4 bases, the J end lost 3 bases, and 16 bases lay between the germline ends.